This T cell receptor beta chain was identified in a study of blood T cell repertoires in COVID-19. This CDR3 has 14 amino acids. Per the germline V gene, CDR1 is SGHTS and CDR2 is YDEGEE. V gave up 0 bases and J gave up 2 bases, with 7 bases separating them. Profiled with immunoSEQ multiplex PCR; TCRdb holds only in-frame clones, not every one. This sample carries hundreds of thousands of clones, roughly 89% of them seen once, and the ten largest clones take roughly 1.4%. This sequence was found in a woman in her 30s with active or convalescent COVID-19. The chain is built from TRBV5-8 and TRBJ2-3; D is ambiguous. The sequenced material came from peripheral blood. CDR3 DNA: TGTGCCAGCAGCTTGGCGCAGGACACAGATACGCAGTATTTT. Its protein is CASSLAQDTDTQYF.